These 23 T cell receptor beta chains share one sample of origin, sequenced in a study of cytomegalovirus exposure and HLA in healthy donors. Amplification used 60 Vbeta primers and 13 Jbeta primers. Using immunoSEQ multiplex PCR, the repertoire was profiled, and TCRdb retains in-frame clones only, with some absent. The table lists about 180,000 clones, about 80% of them singletons. Sequenced material: PBMCs. The receptor source for this set is a woman in her sixties in good health and CMV-seropositive.

This clone was observed a single time. This chain uses TRBV6-1 with TRBJ2-1; the D gene is possibly TRBD2 (6 bases). This CDR3 spans 15 amino acids. V lost 5 bases to trimming and J lost 12 bases, with 23 bases between them. CDR1 and CDR2 (germline): MNHNS, SASEGT. CDR3 sequence: CASSPAGLRLEAQFF. CDR3 bases: TGTGCCAGCAGTCCGGCGGGACTCCGCCTCGAAGCGCAGTTCTTC.

The chain carries TRBV11-2 and TRBJ2-1; weak D call: TRBD1 (6 bases). The CDR3 spans 12 residues. Germline V gene data show CDR1 as SGHAT and CDR2 as FQNNGV. Trimming left V 5 bases short and J 9 bases short, with 11 bases between. CDR3 sequence reads: CASSDLGGEQFF. In DNA form, the CDR3 reads TGTGCCAGCAGCGACCTAGGGGGTGAGCAGTTCTTC.

The chain uses TRBV7-2 and TRBJ2-1; D possibly corresponds to TRBD1 (6 bases). CDR3 length: 15 amino acids. Germline V gene data show CDR1 as SGHTA and CDR2 as FQGNSA. V lost 2 bases to trimming and J lost 5 bases, with 13 bases between them. CDR3 bases: TGTGCCAGCAGCTTAATGCGGACAGAAAACAATGAGCAGTTCTTC. Encoded protein: CASSLMRTENNEQFF.

The DNA of the CDR3 is TGTGCCAGCTCACCTCCGGACAATTACGAGCAGTACTTC. Amino acids: CASSPPDNYEQYF. The V gene is TRBV18, the J gene TRBJ2-7, with D perhaps matching TRBD1 (5 bases). The germline CDR1 and CDR2 sequences are KGHSH and LQKENI. CDR3 length: 13 residues. Trimming left V 3 bases short and J 4 bases short, with 10 bases between.

This sequence joins TRBV18 and TRBJ1-1; D perhaps matches TRBD1 (5 bases). Germline CDR1 KGHSH, CDR2 LQKENI. The CDR3 sequence is 15 residues long. Trimming removed 4 bases from V and 8 bases from J, with 20 bases in between. The chain's CDR3 is CASSQIPSGMEEAFF. The CDR3 DNA reads TGTGCCAGCTCACAAATCCCCTCAGGGATGGAGGAAGCTTTCTTT.

The CDR3 is CASSLTNNQETQYF. The CDR3, as DNA: TGTGCCAGCAGCTTAACGAACAACCAAGAGACCCAGTACTTC. V is TRBV7-3 and J is TRBJ2-5; D is uncertain. Per the germline V gene, CDR1 is SGHTA and CDR2 is FQGTGA. The V and J ends lost 0 bases and 0 bases respectively, with 5 bases between them. The CDR3 spans 14 residues.

This rearrangement joins TRBV5-4 to TRBJ1-6; D ambiguous. V lost 4 bases to trimming and J lost 6 bases, with 17 bases between them. CDR1 is SGHNT, CDR2 YYREEE, per germline (reference sequence). The CDR3 has 16 residues. DNA for the CDR3: TGTGCCAGCAGCCCCATAACGGGAGATGCTAATTCACCCCTCCACTTT. As protein: CASSPITGDANSPLHF.

CDR3 loop: CASSYFSGQARYTF. The CDR3 DNA reads as TGTGCCAGCAGTTACTTTTCGGGACAGGCTCGCTACACCTTC. V gene TRBV6-5 combines with J gene TRBJ1-2; 8 bases agree with TRBD1. With V trimmed by 1 base and J by 9 bases, 7 bases remained unmatched. Germline values: CDR1 MNHEY, CDR2 SVGAGI. This CDR3 region has 14 residues.

In the case of this clone: An end of the junction differs from the germline gene, which may be a read error. The rearrangement links TRBV7-7 to TRBJ1-4; D is unresolved. Germline CDR1 reads SSHAT; CDR2 reads FNYEAQ (reference sequence). This CDR3 has 15 amino acids. CDR3 in amino acids: CASSLGGSPNEKLFF. The CDR3 coding sequence is TGTGCTAGCAGCTTAGGCGGGAGTCCGAATGAAAAACTGTTTTTT.

The chain joins TRBV7-8 to TRBJ1-3; no clear D gene. The V end was cut by 5 bases, the J end by 4 bases, with 15 bases between. The germline CDR1 and CDR2 sequences are SGHVS and FQNEAQ. The CDR3 has 15 residues. The CDR3 coding sequence is TGTGCCAGCAGCCGGAGTCTTAACACCGGAAACACCATATATTTT. Translated: CASSRSLNTGNTIYF.

This clone has a handful of counts. The chain is built from TRBV5-5 and TRBJ1-2; 8 positions match TRBD1. The ends lost 3 bases at V and 3 bases at J; junction bases unmatched: 1. Germline CDR1 and CDR2: SGHKS and YYEKEE (reference sequence). The CDR3 sequence is 13 residues long. This CDR3 reads CASSSQGDYGYTF. The CDR3 region has the DNA TGTGCCAGCAGCTCACAGGGGGACTATGGCTACACCTTC.

This chain joins TRBV28 and TRBJ1-5; D not resolved. CDR1 MDHEN and CDR2 SYDVKM come from the germline V gene. The length of the CDR3 is 14 residues. Trimming pared 1 base from V and 6 bases from J, leaving 10 bases between. CDR3 region: CASSLLREGQPQHF. In DNA form, the CDR3 reads TGTGCCAGCAGTTTATTGAGGGAAGGTCAGCCCCAGCATTTT.

The chain uses TRBV7-9 and TRBJ2-3, with no clear D. The V and J ends lost 6 bases and 6 bases respectively, with 13 bases between them. Germline V CDR1 and CDR2: SEHNR, FQNEAQ (reference sequence). The CDR3 is 13 residues long. DNA of the CDR3: TGTGCCAGCAGTCTATCGCGGTTGGATACGCAGTATTTT. Its translation is CASSLSRLDTQYF.

This chain uses TRBV7-8 with TRBJ2-1; 9 bases line up with TRBD2. CDR3 size: 18 residues. V lost 5 bases and J lost 8; bases outside the gene matches: 19. Germline V gene lookup returns CDR1 SGHVS and CDR2 FQNEAQ. The CDR3 region has the DNA TGTGCCAGCAGCCCTCTCCCGAGGGTAGCGGGAGCACGAGATGAGCAGTTCTTC. It encodes CASSPLPRVAGARDEQFF.

This chain connects TRBV11-3 to TRBJ1-5; D gene unclear. V was clipped by 5 bases and J by 2 bases, with 22 bases between them. CDR3 length: 18 amino acids. Germline CDR1 reads SGHNT; CDR2 reads YENEEA. The CDR3 DNA is TGTGCCAGCAGCCCTATTTTGCCCCAATGGGAGGGCAATCAGCCCCAGCATTTT. Amino acid sequence: CASSPILPQWEGNQPQHF. Full variable domain (outside the CDR3, taken from reference TRBV11-3 and TRBJ1-5): EAGVVQSPRYKIIEKKQPVAFWCNPISGHNTLYWYLQNLGQGPELLIRYENEEAVDDSQLPKDRFSAERLKGVDSTLKIQPAELGDSAVYLCASSPILPQWEGNQPQHFGDGTRLSIL.

This chain uses TRBV10-3 with TRBJ2-1; D is unresolved. The germline CDR1 and CDR2 sequences are ENHRY and SYGVKD. This CDR3 contains 16 residues. The V end lost 0 bases, the J end lost 0 bases, and 9 bases lay between the germline ends. The CDR3 sequence: CAISESLRSSYNEQFF. The CDR3 DNA sequence: TGTGCCATCAGTGAGTCGCTAAGGAGCTCCTACAATGAGCAGTTCTTC.

CDR3 protein: CASSWDSITYGYTF. CDR3 DNA sequence: TGTGCCAGCAGCTGGGACAGTATCACCTATGGCTACACCTTC. The rearrangement joins TRBV5-8 to TRBJ1-2, with 7 bases fitting TRBD1. J gave up 4 bases and V 3 bases, and 6 bases lay outside the gene matches. CDR1 is SGHTS and CDR2 is YDEGEE in the germline V gene. There are 14 residues in the CDR3.

There are a few counts of this clone. The chain carries TRBV7-2 and TRBJ2-7; D uncertain. CDR1 is SGHTA and CDR2 is FQGNSA in the germline V gene. Trimming left V 5 bases short and J 2 bases short, with 4 bases between. CDR3 length equals 11 residues. CDR3 in amino acids: CASSVTYEQYF. DNA for the CDR3: TGTGCCAGCAGCGTAACCTACGAGCAGTACTTC.

This clone came up a few times. The V call is TRBV7-9, the J call TRBJ1-1, with TRBD1 as a possible D gene (5 bases). Trimming shortened V by 5 bases and J by 5 bases, and 15 bases separated the two germline ends. The CDR3 loop spans 14 amino acids. Germline V gene sequence: CDR1 SEHNR, CDR2 FQNEAQ (reference sequence). CDR3 residues: CASSLSIPGTEAFF. The CDR3, as DNA: TGTGCCAGCAGCCTCTCTATCCCAGGGACTGAAGCTTTCTTT.

Only one count was recorded for this clone. The chain carries TRBV2 and TRBJ2-6, with D perhaps matching TRBD2 (5 bases). This CDR3 has 14 residues. V gave up 8 bases and J gave up 1 base, with 9 bases separating them. Germline assignment: CDR1 SNHLY and CDR2 FYNNEI. CDR3 in amino acids: CASRGVSGANVLTF. The CDR3, as DNA: TGTGCCAGCCGGGGTGTATCTGGGGCCAACGTCCTGACTTTC.

The chain has TRBV2 and TRBJ2-4; 11 bases are a match to TRBD1. Per the germline V gene, CDR1 is SNHLY and CDR2 is FYNNEI. This CDR3 contains 12 residues. V shed 10 bases and J 7 bases; nucleotides not matched to a gene: 3. CDR3 sequence reads: CANRDRGNIQYF. The CDR3 nucleotides are TGTGCCAACCGGGACAGGGGGAACATTCAGTACTTC.

This chain links TRBV6-5 with TRBJ2-4; 8 bases are a match to TRBD1. The junction had 13 bases not matched to a gene; V was cut back by 6 bases and J by 12 bases. The CDR3 extends over 14 amino acids. The germline CDR1 and CDR2 sequences are MNHEY and SVGAGI. CDR3 in DNA: TGTGCCAGCAGGGACCCGAACAGGGGGGACAGTCAGTACTTC. The encoded protein is CASRDPNRGDSQYF.

V and J are TRBV28 and TRBJ1-5; weak D call: TRBD1 (5 bases). Germline CDR1 MDHEN, CDR2 SYDVKM. The V end lost 2 bases, the J end lost 5 bases, and 10 bases lay between the germline ends. This CDR3 comprises 14 residues. CDR3 in amino acids: CASSLTDKHQPQHF. Here the CDR3 DNA reads TGTGCCAGCAGTTTAACGGACAAACATCAGCCCCAGCATTTT. Complete variable domain (other parts from reference TRBV28 and TRBJ1-5): DVKVTQSSRYLVKRTGEKVFLECVQDMDHENMFWYRQDPGLGLRLIYFSYDVKMKEKGDIPEGYSVSREKKERFSLILESASTNQTSMYLCASSLTDKHQPQHFGDGTRLSIL.